The rows below give T cell receptor beta chains drawn from one sample of a study of blood T cell repertoires in COVID-19. TCRdb's copy holds only in-frame clones and misses some; the assay was immunoSEQ multiplex PCR. Of about 110,000 clones in the sample, less than 90% were seen once. Sequencing was performed on peripheral blood. Receptors were obtained from a woman aged 55-69 years with acute or convalescent COVID-19. CDR3s include the opening cysteine and the closing phenylalanine or tryptophan. D genes are given only for firm matches. Part of the rows lack a size; the others show once, few, many or a class for expanded clones.

abundance	v_gene	d_gene	j_gene	CDR3aa	CDR3nt
NA	TRBV12-3/TRBV12-4	NA	TRBJ1-1	CASSPGIRAFF	TGTGCCAGCAGTCCAGGAATTCGAGCTTTCTTT
few	TRBV5-1	NA	TRBJ1-5	CASSLDGKGQPQHF	TGCGCCAGCAGCTTGGACGGGAAAGGTCAGCCCCAGCATTTT
NA	TRBV28	TRBD1	TRBJ1-6	CASNQGDSPLHF	TGTGCCAGCAACCAGGGGGATTCACCCCTCCACTTT
NA	TRBV28	NA	TRBJ2-7	CASSLRYEQYF	TGTGCCAGCAGTCTCCGCTACGAGCAGTACTTC
NA	TRBV15	NA	TRBJ2-6	CATDSGANVLTF	TGTGCCACCGACTCAGGGGCCAACGTCCTGACTTTC
NA	TRBV25-1	NA	TRBJ1-6	CASSHPGTSSPLHF	TGTGCCAGCAGCCACCCCGGGACTTCTTCACCCCTCCACTTT
NA	TRBV7-9	NA	TRBJ2-7	CASSLAESYEQYF	TGTGCCAGCAGCTTAGCGGAGTCCTACGAGCAGTACTTC
NA	TRBV3-1/TRBV3-2	NA	TRBJ2-4	CASGVNIQYF	TGTGCCAGCGGAGTAAACATTCAGTACTTC
NA	TRBV5-1	TRBD1	TRBJ2-5	CASSRGQEETQYF	TGCGCCAGCAGCCGCGGACAGGAAGAGACCCAGTACTTC
NA	TRBV29-1	TRBD1	TRBJ1-1	CSARTGAYTEAFF	TGCAGCGCTCGGACAGGGGCGTACACTGAAGCTTTCTTT
NA	TRBV7-9	NA	TRBJ1-1	CASSLRGTPPEAFF	TGTGCCAGCAGCTTAAGGGGGACGCCCCCTGAAGCTTTCTTT
NA	TRBV27	TRBD1	TRBJ2-1	CASSSPDRGANEQFF	TGTGCCAGCAGTTCCCCTGACAGGGGGGCCAATGAGCAGTTCTTC
NA	TRBV29-1	TRBD2	TRBJ2-1	CSVEKAGGHSEQFF	TGCAGCGTCGAGAAAGCGGGGGGCCATTCTGAGCAGTTCTTC
once	TRBV6-6	NA	TRBJ2-1	CASSYMTGGSYNEQFF	TGTGCCAGCAGTTACATGACAGGAGGCTCCTACAATGAGCAGTTCTTC
NA	TRBV30	NA	TRBJ1-1	CAWRRRHENTEAFF	TGTGCCTGGAGAAGAAGACACGAGAACACTGAAGCTTTCTTT
NA	TRBV5-1	NA	TRBJ2-7	CASSRGVGGGRRTEQYF	TGCGCCAGCAGTCGCGGGGTAGGCGGTGGGAGGCGAACCGAGCAGTACTTC
NA	TRBV6-5	NA	TRBJ2-3	CASSYRSTDTQYF	TGTGCCAGCAGTTACCGGAGCACAGATACGCAGTATTTT
NA	TRBV5-5	NA	TRBJ2-3	CASSLGSSRESTDTQYF	TGTGCCAGCAGCTTGGGATCGAGCCGAGAGTCCACAGATACGCAGTATTTT
NA	TRBV5-4	TRBD2	TRBJ2-6	CASSSGLAGGPGANVLTF	TGTGCCAGCAGCTCGGGACTAGCGGGGGGGCCTGGGGCCAACGTCCTGACTTTC
once	TRBV19	TRBD1	TRBJ2-2	CASSRTGTPLLNTGELFF	TGTGCCAGTAGTAGGACAGGGACCCCTCTTTTGAACACCGGGGAGCTGTTTTTT
NA	TRBV30	NA	TRBJ1-6	CARGPRSYNSPLHF	TGTGCCAGGGGACCGCGCTCCTATAATTCACCCCTCCACTTT
NA	TRBV11-3	TRBD2	TRBJ2-1	CASSLRSGGGDEQFF	TGTGCCAGCAGCTTGAGGAGCGGGGGGGGAGATGAGCAGTTCTTC
NA	TRBV2	NA	TRBJ1-5	CASSEERDSNQPQHF	TGTGCCAGCAGTGAGGAGAGGGATAGCAATCAGCCCCAGCATTTT
NA	TRBV5-8	TRBD2	TRBJ2-3	CASSHRVTSGTDTQYF	TGTGCCAGCAGCCACCGCGTTACTAGCGGCACAGATACGCAGTATTTT
once	TRBV12-3/TRBV12-4	TRBD1	TRBJ1-2	CASSPGQGYGYTF	TGTGCCAGCAGTCCTGGACAGGGCTATGGCTACACCTTC
NA	TRBV5-5	NA	TRBJ1-5	CASSLRDRNQPQHF	TGTGCCAGCAGTCTCAGGGATCGGAATCAGCCCCAGCATTTT
NA	TRBV5-1	NA	TRBJ2-2	CASSLQGGNTGELFF	TGCGCCAGCAGCTTGCAGGGAGGGAACACCGGGGAGCTGTTTTTT
NA	TRBV5-1	NA	TRBJ2-3	CASSFQVTDTQYF	TGCGCCAGCAGCTTCCAGGTCACAGATACGCAGTATTTT
NA	TRBV24-1	NA	TRBJ1-1	CATQSNGGVGVTEAFF	TGTGCCACCCAGAGCAACGGAGGGGTAGGGGTCACTGAAGCTTTCTTT
NA	TRBV3-1/TRBV3-2	NA	TRBJ1-4	CASSQSSMGVGNEKLFF	TGTGCCAGCAGCCAATCTAGCATGGGAGTCGGTAATGAAAAACTGTTTTTT
NA	TRBV25-1	NA	TRBJ1-3	CASSGFNTIYF	TGTGCCAGTAGCGGGTTTAACACCATATATTTT
NA	TRBV11-2	NA	TRBJ1-1	CASSLNVGGLNTEAFF	TGTGCCAGCAGCTTAAACGTCGGAGGGCTGAACACTGAAGCTTTCTTT
NA	TRBV6-6	NA	TRBJ1-2	CASSRTEKYGYTF	TGTGCCAGCAGTAGGACTGAGAAATATGGCTACACCTTC
NA	TRBV4-1	TRBD2	TRBJ2-5	CASSPGLAGGKETQYF	TGCGCCAGCAGCCCGGGACTAGCGGGGGGGAAAGAGACCCAGTACTTC
NA	TRBV24-1	TRBD1	TRBJ2-2	CATSDPDRGRRELFF	TGTGCCACCAGTGACCCTGACAGGGGGCGCCGGGAGCTGTTTTTT
many	TRBV28	NA	TRBJ2-1	CASSDLSGDYNEQFF	TGTGCCAGCAGTGATCTATCGGGGGATTACAATGAGCAGTTCTTC
NA	TRBV6-1	NA	TRBJ1-5	CASSEEGRRGPQHF	TGTGCCAGCAGTGAGGAGGGCAGGAGGGGGCCCCAGCATTTT
NA	TRBV6-2/TRBV6-3	NA	TRBJ2-1	CASSYSAGPRANEQFF	TGTGCCAGCAGTTACTCGGCAGGGCCTAGGGCCAATGAGCAGTTCTTC
NA	TRBV18	NA	TRBJ2-1	CASSPNRANEQFF	TGTGCCAGCTCACCAAATAGAGCAAATGAGCAGTTCTTC
once	TRBV18	NA	TRBJ2-7	CASSPSTREQYF	TGTGCCAGCTCACCCTCCACTCGGGAGCAGTACTTC
NA	TRBV4-2	NA	TRBJ2-1	CASSQDRAGSYNEQFF	TGTGCCAGCAGCCAAGATAGGGCAGGGTCATACAATGAGCAGTTCTTC
NA	TRBV7-3	NA	TRBJ2-5	CASSLTSDSETQYF	TGTGCCAGCAGCTTAACTAGCGATTCGGAGACCCAGTACTTC
NA	TRBV3-1/TRBV3-2	NA	TRBJ1-1	CASSHYLRENTEAFF	TGTGCCAGCAGCCACTATCTCAGGGAAAATACTGAAGCTTTCTTT
NA	TRBV28	NA	TRBJ2-1	CASSRYSGPYNEQFF	TGTGCCAGCAGTCGTTATAGCGGACCCTACAATGAGCAGTTCTTC
few	TRBV2	NA	TRBJ1-5	CASSDRGVNNQPQHF	TGTGCCAGCAGTGATCGGGGGGTGAACAATCAGCCCCAGCATTTT
NA	TRBV11-3	NA	TRBJ2-1	CASSLGGRRDSEQFF	TGTGCCAGCAGCTTAGGGGGCAGGAGAGATAGTGAGCAGTTCTTC
NA	TRBV24-1	TRBD1	TRBJ2-7	CATSDSQGASYEQYF	TGTGCCACCAGTGATTCCCAGGGGGCTTCCTACGAGCAGTACTTC
NA	TRBV7-9	NA	TRBJ2-3	CASLAQSTDTQYF	TGTGCCAGCTTAGCCCAATCCACAGATACGCAGTATTTT
few	TRBV6-2/TRBV6-3	TRBD2	TRBJ2-7	CASSTTAGTRSRFEQYF	TGTGCCAGCAGTACCACCGCCGGGACTAGGAGTCGCTTCGAGCAGTACTTC
NA	TRBV13	TRBD1	TRBJ2-7	CASSARQQGLTYEQYF	TGTGCCAGCAGCGCCCGCCAACAGGGGCTGACCTACGAGCAGTACTTC
few	TRBV6-5	NA	TRBJ1-6	CASSSAVRSPLHF	TGTGCCAGCAGTTCCGCAGTTCGTTCACCCCTCCACTTT
NA	TRBV10-3	TRBD1	TRBJ1-4	CATQGQGNEKLFF	TGTGCCACCCAGGGACAGGGGAATGAAAAACTGTTTTTT
few	TRBV5-4	NA	TRBJ1-5	CASSLDDSQPQHF	TGTGCCAGCAGCTTGGACGACTCCCAGCCCCAGCATTTT
once	TRBV9	TRBD2	TRBJ2-7	CASSPVGRGGAYEQYF	TGTGCCAGCAGCCCGGTAGGTAGGGGAGGGGCCTACGAGCAGTACTTC
NA	TRBV7-2	NA	TRBJ1-1	CASSYLGGARTEAFF	TGTGCCAGCAGCTACCTTGGGGGGGCGCGGACTGAAGCTTTCTTT
NA	TRBV7-9	TRBD1	TRBJ1-3	CASSLGTGVGNTIYF	TGTGCCAGCAGCTTAGGGACAGGGGTTGGAAACACCATATATTTT
NA	TRBV28	TRBD2	TRBJ2-7	CASRPVAGGFYEQYF	TGTGCCAGCAGACCTGTGGCGGGAGGTTTCTACGAGCAGTACTTC
NA	TRBV6-5	NA	TRBJ2-5	CASSYSSETRQETQYF	TGTGCCAGCAGTTACTCTTCTGAGACTAGACAAGAGACCCAGTACTTC